This TCR beta chain was sequenced during a study of blood T cell repertoires in COVID-19. The protocol was immunoSEQ multiplex PCR, while the TCRdb copy is restricted to in-frame clones and leaves out a portion. The repertoire has under 300,000 clones, 75% to 90% of them found once; the top ten carry 3.1%. The CDR3 covers 15 residues. Germline CDR1 SGHTA, CDR2 FQGNSA. V lost 1 base to trimming and J lost 1 base, with 11 bases between them. This clonotype originated in a woman aged 40-49 years who had been exposed to COVID-19. This sequence joins TRBV7-2 and TRBJ2-7; D call uncertain. The specimen was PBMCs or T cells enriched from blood (not recorded which). CDR3 sequence (DNA): TGTGCCAGCAGCTTAGGACCTGGGCCGTCCTACGAGCAGTACTTC. Translated: CASSLGPGPSYEQYF.